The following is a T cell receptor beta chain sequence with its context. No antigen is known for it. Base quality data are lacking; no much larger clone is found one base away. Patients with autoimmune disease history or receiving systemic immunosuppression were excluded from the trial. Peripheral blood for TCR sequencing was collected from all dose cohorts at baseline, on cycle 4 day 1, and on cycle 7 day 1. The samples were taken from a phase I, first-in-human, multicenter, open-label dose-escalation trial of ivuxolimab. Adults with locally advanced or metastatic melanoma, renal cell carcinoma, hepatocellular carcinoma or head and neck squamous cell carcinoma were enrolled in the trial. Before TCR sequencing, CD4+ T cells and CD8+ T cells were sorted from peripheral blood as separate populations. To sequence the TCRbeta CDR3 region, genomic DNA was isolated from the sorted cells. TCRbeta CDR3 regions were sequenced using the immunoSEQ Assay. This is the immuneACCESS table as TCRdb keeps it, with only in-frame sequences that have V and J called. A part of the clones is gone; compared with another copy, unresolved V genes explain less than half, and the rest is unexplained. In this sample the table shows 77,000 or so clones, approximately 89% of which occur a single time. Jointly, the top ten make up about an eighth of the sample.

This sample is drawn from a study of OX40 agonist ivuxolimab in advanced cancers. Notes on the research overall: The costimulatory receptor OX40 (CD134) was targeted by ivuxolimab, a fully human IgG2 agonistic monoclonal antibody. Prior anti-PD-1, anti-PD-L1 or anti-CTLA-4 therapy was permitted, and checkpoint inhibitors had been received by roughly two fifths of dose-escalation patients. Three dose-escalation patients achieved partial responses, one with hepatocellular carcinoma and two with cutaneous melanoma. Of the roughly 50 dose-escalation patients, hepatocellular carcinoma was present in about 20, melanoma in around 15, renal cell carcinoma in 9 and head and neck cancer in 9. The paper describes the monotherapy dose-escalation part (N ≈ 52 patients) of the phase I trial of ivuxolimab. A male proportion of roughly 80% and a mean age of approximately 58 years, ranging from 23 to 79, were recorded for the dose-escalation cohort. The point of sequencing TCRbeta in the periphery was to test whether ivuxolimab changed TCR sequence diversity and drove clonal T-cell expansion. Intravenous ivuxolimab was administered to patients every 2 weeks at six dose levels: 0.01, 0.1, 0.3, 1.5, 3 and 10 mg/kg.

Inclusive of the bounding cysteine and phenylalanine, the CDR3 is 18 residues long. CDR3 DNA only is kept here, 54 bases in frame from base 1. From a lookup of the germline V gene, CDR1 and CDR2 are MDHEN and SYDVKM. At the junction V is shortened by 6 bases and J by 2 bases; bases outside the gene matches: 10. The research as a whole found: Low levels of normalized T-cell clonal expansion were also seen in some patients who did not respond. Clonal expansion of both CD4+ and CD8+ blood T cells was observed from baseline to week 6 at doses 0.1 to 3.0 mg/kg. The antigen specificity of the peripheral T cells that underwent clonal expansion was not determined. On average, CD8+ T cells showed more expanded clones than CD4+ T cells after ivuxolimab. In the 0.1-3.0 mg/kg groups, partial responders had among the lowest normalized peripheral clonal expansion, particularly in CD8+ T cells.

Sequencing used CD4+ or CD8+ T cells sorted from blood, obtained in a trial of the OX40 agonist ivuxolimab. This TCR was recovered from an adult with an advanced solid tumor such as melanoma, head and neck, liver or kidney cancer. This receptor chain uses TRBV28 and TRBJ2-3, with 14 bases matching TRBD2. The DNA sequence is TGTGCCAGCAGCCCTGGGACTAGCGGGAGAAGTTACACAGATACGCAGTATTTT. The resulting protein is CASSPGTSGRSYTDTQYF. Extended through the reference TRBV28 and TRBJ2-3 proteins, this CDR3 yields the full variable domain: DVKVTQSSRYLVKRTGEKVFLECVQDMDHENMFWYRQDPGLGLRLIYFSYDVKMKEKGDIPEGYSVSREKKERFSLILESASTNQTSMYLCASSPGTSGRSYTDTQYFGPGTRLTVL.